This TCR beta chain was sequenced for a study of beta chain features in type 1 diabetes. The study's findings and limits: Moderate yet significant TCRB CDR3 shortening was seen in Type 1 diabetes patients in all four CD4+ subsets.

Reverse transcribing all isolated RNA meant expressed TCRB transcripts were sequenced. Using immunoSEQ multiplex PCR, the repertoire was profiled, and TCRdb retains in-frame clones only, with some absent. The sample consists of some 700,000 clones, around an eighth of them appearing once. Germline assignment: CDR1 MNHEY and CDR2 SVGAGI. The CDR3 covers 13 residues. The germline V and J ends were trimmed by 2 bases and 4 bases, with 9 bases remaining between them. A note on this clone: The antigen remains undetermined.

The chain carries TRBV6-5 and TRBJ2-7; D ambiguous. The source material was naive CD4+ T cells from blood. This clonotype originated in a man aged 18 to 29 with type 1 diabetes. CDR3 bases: TGTGCCAGCAGTTACGTATTAGGGTACGAGCAGTACTTC. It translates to CASSYVLGYEQYF.